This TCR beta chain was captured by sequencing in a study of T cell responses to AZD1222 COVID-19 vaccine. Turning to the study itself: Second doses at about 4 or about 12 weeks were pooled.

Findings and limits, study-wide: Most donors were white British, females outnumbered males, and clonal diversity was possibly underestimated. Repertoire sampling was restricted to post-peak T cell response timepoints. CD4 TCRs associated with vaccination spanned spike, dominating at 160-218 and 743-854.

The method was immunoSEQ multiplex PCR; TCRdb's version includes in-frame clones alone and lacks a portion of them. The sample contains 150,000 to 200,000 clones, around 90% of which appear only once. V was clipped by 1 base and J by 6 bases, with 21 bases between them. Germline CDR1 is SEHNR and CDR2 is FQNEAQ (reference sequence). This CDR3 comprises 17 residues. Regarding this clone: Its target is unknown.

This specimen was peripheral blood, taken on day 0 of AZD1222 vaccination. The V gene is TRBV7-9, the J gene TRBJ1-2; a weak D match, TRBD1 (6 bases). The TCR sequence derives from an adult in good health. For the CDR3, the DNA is TGTGCCAGCAGCTTAGGTTCAACACAGGGAGAACCCCATGGCTACACCTTC. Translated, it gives CASSLGSTQGEPHGYTF.